Detailed here is one T cell receptor beta chain. Assay execution took place at the deep level. Measured with immunoSEQ multiplex PCR; TCRdb has only the in-frame clones, and not every one. The repertoire has fewer than 2.5 million clones, approximately 94% of them found once; the top ten carry 0.36%. The data derive from a study of shared clonotypes between healthy human individuals. Sequenced input: naive CD4+ T cells from PBMCs. Stated subset: CD45RA+ positively selected. This TCR derives from a man in his late teens or twenties in good health. Some clones in this sample may be carry-over from other donors' samples.

Here the CDR3 reads CASSFNLGMVILEQFF. In DNA form, the CDR3 reads TGTGCCAGCAGCTTTAATCTCGGGATGGTAATCCTGGAGCAGTTCTTC. The chain employs TRBV7-8 and TRBJ2-1, with a weak D call TRBD2 (5 bases). This CDR3 region has 16 residues. V was clipped by 3 bases and J by 10 bases, with 22 bases between them. CDR1 is SGHVS, CDR2 FQNEAQ, per germline.